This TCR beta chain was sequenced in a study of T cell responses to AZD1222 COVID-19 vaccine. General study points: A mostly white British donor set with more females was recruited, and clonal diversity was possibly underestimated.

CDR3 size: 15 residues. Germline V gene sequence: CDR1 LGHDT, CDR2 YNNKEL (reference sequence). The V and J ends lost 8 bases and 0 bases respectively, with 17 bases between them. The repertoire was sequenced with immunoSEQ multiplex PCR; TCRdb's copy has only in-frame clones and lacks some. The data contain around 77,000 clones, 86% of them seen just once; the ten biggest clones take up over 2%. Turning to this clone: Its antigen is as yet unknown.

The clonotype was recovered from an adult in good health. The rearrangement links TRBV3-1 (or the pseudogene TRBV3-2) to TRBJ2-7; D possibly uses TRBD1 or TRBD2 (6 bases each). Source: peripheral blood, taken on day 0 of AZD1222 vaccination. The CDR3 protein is CASGRTGGSSYEQYF. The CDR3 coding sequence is TGTGCCAGCGGTCGCACCGGGGGCAGCTCCTACGAGCAGTACTTC.